The 29 T cell receptor beta chains given below trace back to one sample, sequenced in a study of shared clonotypes between healthy human individuals. Profiling relied on immunoSEQ multiplex PCR, and the TCRdb table lists in-frame clones only, not all of them. Of some 1,100,000 clones in the sample, about 80% were seen once. Sequenced material: memory CD4+ T cells from PBMCs. The subset: CD45RA-negative fraction. The receptors originated from a man aged 18 to 30 in good health. Some clones in this sample may be carry-over from other donors' samples.

The chain combines TRBV18 with TRBJ1-2; 7 bases map to TRBD1. The CDR3 sequence is 14 residues long. V shed 5 bases, J shed 7 bases, and the junction held 10 bases outside the gene matches. From germline, CDR1 is KGHSH and CDR2 LQKENI. CDR3 sequence: CASSSTTGESGYTF. The CDR3 nucleotides are TGTGCCAGCTCATCGACCACAGGGGAGAGTGGCTACACCTTC. Looking up the rest from reference TRBV18 and TRBJ1-2 gives the full variable domain: NAGVMQNPRHLVRRRGQEARLRCSPMKGHSHVYWYRQLPEEGLKFMVYLQKENIIDESGMPKERFSAEFPKEGPSILRIQQVVRGDSAAYFCASSSTTGESGYTFGSGTRLTVV.

The chain combines TRBV18 with TRBJ1-3; D is uncertain. CDR3 length equals 16 residues. The germline V and J ends were trimmed by 4 bases and 0 bases, with 13 bases remaining between them. Germline V lookup: CDR1 KGHSH, CDR2 LQKENI. Here the CDR3 DNA reads TGTGCCAGCTCACTAGTTCAGGACCTCTCTGGAAACACCATATATTTT. It yields the protein CASSLVQDLSGNTIYF. Looking up the rest from reference TRBV18 and TRBJ1-3 gives the full variable domain: NAGVMQNPRHLVRRRGQEARLRCSPMKGHSHVYWYRQLPEEGLKFMVYLQKENIIDESGMPKERFSAEFPKEGPSILRIQQVVRGDSAAYFCASSLVQDLSGNTIYFGEGSWLTVV.

This clone appeared a few times. This chain joins TRBV4-3 and TRBJ2-1; a possible D gene is TRBD2 (5 bases). CDR3 size: 16 residues. With 0 bases removed from V and 6 bases from J, the gap between germline ends came to 15 bases. CDR1 and CDR2 from the germline V gene are LGHNA and YSLEER. The CDR3 DNA is TGCGCCAGCAGCCAAGATCTAAGTTCGGGAATCAATGAGCAGTTCTTC. Its translation is CASSQDLSSGINEQFF.

This clone was seen a single time. J is TRBJ2-2 and V is TRBV27, with D unclear. The V end was cut by 5 bases, the J end by 7 bases, with 11 bases between. CDR1 is MNHEY and CDR2 is SMNVEV in the germline V gene (reference sequence). The CDR3 is 13 residues long. The CDR3 reads CASSATPFGELFF. Written as DNA, the CDR3 is TGTGCCAGCAGTGCAACCCCGTTCGGGGAGCTGTTTTTT.

This sequence joins TRBV5-4 and TRBJ2-5; 8 nucleotides line up with TRBD1. Germline-derived CDR1 and CDR2 are SGHNT and YYREEE (reference sequence). The CDR3 covers 15 residues. Trimming took 5 bases from V and 2 from J; bases not matched to a gene: 8. CDR3 in DNA: TGTGCCAGCAGATCCGGGACAGGTTCGCAAGAGACCCAGTACTTC. Amino acid sequence: CASRSGTGSQETQYF.

This sequence joins TRBV4-1 and TRBJ2-1, with TRBD2 identical over 10 bases. The CDR3 contains 16 residues. V lost 0 bases to trimming and J lost 9 bases; unmatched junction nucleotides: 8. Per the germline V gene, CDR1 is MGHRA and CDR2 is YSYEKL. The CDR3 spells CASSQDGLAGAAEQFF. CDR3 sequence (DNA): TGCGCCAGCAGCCAAGATGGGCTAGCGGGAGCCGCTGAGCAGTTCTTC.

V usage is TRBV5-4 and J usage is TRBJ2-7; 7 nucleotides line up with TRBD2. CDR3 length equals 15 residues. V was clipped by 4 bases and J by 0 bases; unmatched bases: 7. Germline V gives CDR1 SGHNT, CDR2 YYREEE (reference sequence). CDR3 in amino acids: CASSGSGISSYEQYF. As DNA, the CDR3 is TGTGCCAGCAGCGGAAGCGGGATAAGCTCCTACGAGCAGTACTTC.

The V gene is TRBV7-3, the J gene TRBJ2-5, with D unresolved. Trimming left V 1 base short and J 2 bases short, with 8 bases between. Germline V gene sequence: CDR1 SGHTA, CDR2 FQGTGA. There are 14 residues in the CDR3. CDR3 amino acids: CASSLNAFQETQYF. The CDR3 coding sequence is TGTGCCAGCAGCTTAAATGCCTTTCAAGAGACCCAGTACTTC.

V usage is TRBV14 and J usage is TRBJ2-1, with unresolved D. Looked up from germline, CDR1 is SGHDN and CDR2 is FVKESK. CDR3 size: 14 residues. With 1 base removed from V and 3 bases from J, the gap between germline ends came to 7 bases. CDR3 sequence (DNA): TGTGCCAGCAGCCAAGGGTTCCGCTACAATGAGCAGTTCTTC. Translating it yields CASSQGFRYNEQFF.

The chain is built from TRBV2 and TRBJ2-2, with 14 bases fitting TRBD2. Germline assignment: CDR1 SNHLY and CDR2 FYNNEI. Trimming took 7 bases from V and 5 from J; bases not matched to a gene: 6. This CDR3 has 16 residues. DNA of the CDR3: TGTGCCAGCACTCCTGGGACTAGCGGGAGAACCGGGGAGCTGTTTTTT. This encodes CASTPGTSGRTGELFF. The variable domain in full, with the rest retrieved from reference TRBV2 and TRBJ2-2, is EPEVTQTPSHQVTQMGQEVILRCVPISNHLYFYWYRQILGQKVEFLVSFYNNEISEKSEIFDDQFSVERPDGSNFTLKIRSTKLEDSAMYFCASTPGTSGRTGELFFGEGSRLTVL.

The V call is TRBV7-9, the J call TRBJ1-3; 9 nucleotides align to TRBD1. Germline loops: CDR1 SEHNR, CDR2 FQNEAQ (reference sequence). The CDR3 covers 17 residues. With V trimmed by 3 bases and J by 0 bases, 6 bases remained unmatched. CDR3 amino acids: CASSLGQGYHSGNTIYF. In DNA form, the CDR3 reads TGTGCCAGCAGCTTGGGACAGGGATACCACTCTGGAAACACCATATATTTT. Full variable domain (outside the CDR3, taken from reference TRBV7-9 and TRBJ1-3): DTGVSQNPRHKITKRGQNVTFRCDPISEHNRLYWYRQTLGQGPEFLTYFQNEAQLEKSRLLSDRFSAERPKGSFSTLEIQRTEQGDSAMYLCASSLGQGYHSGNTIYFGEGSWLTVV.

This clone came up many times. This CDR3 is CASSINARYQPQHF. The CDR3 DNA follows: TGTGCCAGTAGTATAAACGCCAGGTATCAGCCCCAGCATTTT. The chain has TRBV19 and TRBJ1-5; no definite D call. V was shortened by 2 bases and J by 5 bases, with 10 bases between the two germline ends. The length of the CDR3 is 14 residues. The germline V gene encodes CDR1 LNHDA and CDR2 SQIVND (reference sequence). Based on the CDR3 plus reference TRBV19 and TRBJ1-5, the full variable domain is DGGITQSPKYLFRKEGQNVTLSCEQNLNHDAMYWYRQDPGQGLRLIYYSQIVNDFQKGDIAEGYSVSREKKESFPLTVTSAQKNPTAFYLCASSINARYQPQHFGDGTRLSIL.

The chain combines TRBV29-1 with TRBJ1-2; D perhaps matches TRBD1 (5 bases). The V end was cut by 2 bases, the J end by 9 bases, with 34 bases between. Looked up from germline, CDR1 is SQVTM and CDR2 is ANQGSEA. The length of the CDR3 is 19 residues. Written as DNA, the CDR3 is TGCAGCGTTGAATCCGCCAGGGACCTACTCGCCACCGATTTTTTTAGCTACACCTTC. Its translation is CSVESARDLLATDFFSYTF.

This chain connects TRBV28 to TRBJ2-1; 9 bases fit TRBD1. The J segment lost 8 bases and the V segment lost 4 bases, leaving 9 bases of the junction unmatched. CDR1 and CDR2 (germline): MDHEN, SYDVKM. The CDR3 is 15 residues long. This CDR3 reads CASSSTGGSLYEQFF. As DNA, the CDR3 is TGTGCCAGCAGTTCGACAGGGGGATCCCTCTATGAGCAGTTCTTC.

The chain employs TRBV7-9 and TRBJ1-3, with 7 bases lining up with TRBD1. Trimming at V came to 6 bases and at J to 4 bases, leaving 3 bases not matched to a gene. This CDR3 contains 13 residues. Germline V gives CDR1 SEHNR, CDR2 FQNEAQ (reference sequence). This CDR3 reads CASRGTVGNTIYF. CDR3 sequence (DNA): TGTGCCAGCAGAGGGACAGTGGGAAACACCATATATTTT.

The chain is built from TRBV6-5 and TRBJ1-2; D is unclear. V lost 0 bases and J lost 8, with 10 bases in between. The CDR3 runs 13 residues. From germline, CDR1 is MNHEY and CDR2 SVGAGI. CDR3 sequence reads: CASSYSAVFGYTF. CDR3 sequence (DNA): TGTGCCAGCAGTTACTCTGCTGTGTTCGGCTACACCTTC.

This clone was seen more than once but under ten times. The chain combines TRBV7-9 with TRBJ2-1; no clear D gene. This CDR3 has 12 amino acids. Germline CDR1 SEHNR, CDR2 FQNEAQ (reference sequence). V lost 7 bases and J lost 5, with 9 bases in between. The CDR3 DNA follows: TGTGCCAGCACCGGTCCTCACAATGAGCAGTTCTTC. Protein sequence: CASTGPHNEQFF.

Note on this clone: Other DNA sequences in this sample translate to the same CDR3. The V and J genes are TRBV27 and TRBJ1-2; the match to TRBD1 covers 7 bases. This CDR3 region has 12 residues. Trimming removed 6 bases from V and 8 bases from J; junction bases left unmatched: 6. The V gene's germline CDR1 is MNHEY and CDR2 SMNVEV (reference sequence). CDR3 sequence (DNA): TGTGCCAGCAGAAGACAGGGAGGCGGCTACACCTTC. The encoded protein is CASRRQGGGYTF.

This clone has only a few counts. Distinct nucleotide sequences in the sample also encode this CDR3. V is TRBV15 and J is TRBJ2-3; D perhaps matches TRBD2 (6 bases). V dropped 1 base and J dropped 2 bases, with 10 bases sitting between them. Germline V gene sequence: CDR1 LNHNV, CDR2 YYDKDF (reference sequence). The CDR3 is 15 amino acids. Written as DNA, the CDR3 is TGTGCCACCAGCAGAGTTCGGGGGTTCACAGATACGCAGTATTTT. Translation: CATSRVRGFTDTQYF. The full variable domain, with the rest looked up from reference TRBV15 and TRBJ2-3, is DAMVIQNPRYQVTQFGKPVTLSCSQTLNHNVMYWYQQKSSQAPKLLFHYYDKDFNNEADTPDNFQSRRPNTSFCFLDIRSPGLGDTAMYLCATSRVRGFTDTQYFGPGTRLTVL.

The V gene is TRBV28, the J gene TRBJ1-1; TRBD1 is a possible D gene (5 bases). Germline V CDR1 and CDR2: MDHEN, SYDVKM. With 3 bases removed from V and 1 base from J, the gap between germline ends came to 12 bases. This CDR3 is 15 amino acids long. CDR3 DNA sequence: TGTGCCAGCAGTTTCCCCAGGGCTACGAACACTGAAGCTTTCTTT. This codes for CASSFPRATNTEAFF. The whole variable domain, filled in from reference TRBV28 and TRBJ1-1, reads DVKVTQSSRYLVKRTGEKVFLECVQDMDHENMFWYRQDPGLGLRLIYFSYDVKMKEKGDIPEGYSVSREKKERFSLILESASTNQTSMYLCASSFPRATNTEAFFGQGTRLTVV.

The V call is TRBV27, the J call TRBJ2-1; TRBD2 agrees at 11 bases. V was pared by 6 bases and J by 7 bases, with 17 bases of the junction left unmatched. CDR1 MNHEY and CDR2 SMNVEV come from the germline V gene (reference sequence). The CDR3 is 18 amino acids. Here the CDR3 DNA reads TGTGCCAGCAGCCCAACCGGGACTAGCGGATTGAGGGGGAATGAGCAGTTCTTC. It codes for CASSPTGTSGLRGNEQFF.

This clone was seen only once. The chain uses TRBV5-1 and TRBJ2-3, with 10 bases identical to TRBD2. There are 17 residues in the CDR3. The germline CDR1 and CDR2 sequences are SGHRS and YFSETQ. The ends lost 0 bases at V and 5 bases at J; junction bases unmatched: 9. For the CDR3, the DNA is TGCGCCAGCAGCTTGGTAACTAGCGGGAAGGTTGGAGATACGCAGTATTTT. Its translation: CASSLVTSGKVGDTQYF.

This chain joins TRBV7-2 and TRBJ2-1, with 11 bases matching TRBD2. V was pared by 3 bases and J by 4 bases, with 5 bases of the junction left unmatched. The germline gives CDR1 SGHTA, CDR2 FQGNSA. CDR3 length: 16 amino acids. CDR3 in amino acids: CASSLVAGGTYNEQFF. The CDR3 DNA reads as TGTGCCAGCAGCTTGGTAGCGGGAGGGACATACAATGAGCAGTTCTTC.

In the case of this clone: The sample carries other DNA sequences with the same CDR3. V and J are TRBV30 and TRBJ2-1; maybe TRBD1 (6 bases). Germline loops: CDR1 GTSNPN, CDR2 SVGIG (reference sequence). V lost 5 bases and J lost 0, with 8 bases in between. The length of the CDR3 is 13 residues. The DNA for the CDR3 is TGTGCCTGGTCAGGGGACTCCTACAATGAGCAGTTCTTC. It specifies CAWSGDSYNEQFF.

In this sample, this clone turned up once. V and J are TRBV30 and TRBJ2-7, with TRBD2 matching over 9 bases. The CDR3 totals 14 residues. V trimming: 5 bases; J trimming: 3 bases; junction bases outside the gene matches: 8. The germline V gene has CDR1 GTSNPN and CDR2 SVGIG (reference sequence). CDR3 sequence (DNA): TGTGCCTGGGGTAGCGGGAGTTACTACTACGAGCAGTACTTC. Amino acids: CAWGSGSYYYEQYF.

The rearrangement uses TRBV4-1 and TRBJ2-7, with D uncertain. V was pared by 8 bases and J by 5 bases, with 22 bases between. CDR1 and CDR2 (germline): MGHRA, YSYEKL. This CDR3 spans 15 amino acids. CDR3 in DNA: TGCGCCAGCGCCCCGGCCAGCCACGCGGAGAACGAGCAGTACTTC. Translation gives CASAPASHAENEQYF.

The V and J genes are TRBV28 and TRBJ1-4; perhaps TRBD1 as D (6 bases). Germline V gives CDR1 MDHEN, CDR2 SYDVKM. Trimming left V 2 bases short and J 0 bases short, with 10 bases between. There are 16 residues in the CDR3. CDR3 sequence reads: CASSLVGHSTNEKLFF. The CDR3, as DNA: TGTGCCAGCAGTTTAGTGGGACACTCAACTAATGAAAAACTGTTTTTT. The full variable domain, its missing parts supplied by reference TRBV28 and TRBJ1-4, is DVKVTQSSRYLVKRTGEKVFLECVQDMDHENMFWYRQDPGLGLRLIYFSYDVKMKEKGDIPEGYSVSREKKERFSLILESASTNQTSMYLCASSLVGHSTNEKLFFGSGTQLSVL.

The chain links TRBV2 to TRBJ2-3; D gene ambiguous. This CDR3 has 13 amino acids. Germline V CDR1 and CDR2: SNHLY, FYNNEI. The ends were cut back, 8 bases at V and 1 base at J, with 10 bases in the middle. CDR3 sequence reads: CASGKIGTDTQYF. CDR3 DNA: TGTGCCAGCGGAAAGATCGGCACAGATACGCAGTATTTT.

V is TRBV2 and J is TRBJ2-2; 11 bases fit TRBD1. V was clipped by 5 bases and J by 4 bases; unmatched bases: 3. Germline loops: CDR1 SNHLY, CDR2 FYNNEI. The CDR3 is 15 residues long. As DNA, the CDR3 is TGTGCCAGCAGTTCGGACAGGGGGCTCACCGGGGAGCTGTTTTTT. Its protein product is CASSSDRGLTGELFF.